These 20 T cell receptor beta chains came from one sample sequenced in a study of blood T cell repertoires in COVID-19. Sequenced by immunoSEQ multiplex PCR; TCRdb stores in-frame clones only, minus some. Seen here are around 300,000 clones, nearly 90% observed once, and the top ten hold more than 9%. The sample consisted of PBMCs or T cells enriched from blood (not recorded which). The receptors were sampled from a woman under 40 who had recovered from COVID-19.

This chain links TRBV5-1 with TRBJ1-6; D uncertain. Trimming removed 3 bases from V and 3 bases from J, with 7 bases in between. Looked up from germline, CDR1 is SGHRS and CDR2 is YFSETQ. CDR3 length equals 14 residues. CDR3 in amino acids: CASSSGDYNSPLHF. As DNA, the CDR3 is TGCGCCAGCAGCTCGGGTGACTATAATTCACCCCTCCACTTT.

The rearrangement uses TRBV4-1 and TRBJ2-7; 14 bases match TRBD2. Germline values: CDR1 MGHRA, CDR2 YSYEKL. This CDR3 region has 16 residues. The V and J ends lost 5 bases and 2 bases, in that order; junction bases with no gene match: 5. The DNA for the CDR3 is TGCGCCAGCAGCTCAAAGGGACTAGCGGGAGCCTACGAGCAGTACTTC. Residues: CASSSKGLAGAYEQYF.

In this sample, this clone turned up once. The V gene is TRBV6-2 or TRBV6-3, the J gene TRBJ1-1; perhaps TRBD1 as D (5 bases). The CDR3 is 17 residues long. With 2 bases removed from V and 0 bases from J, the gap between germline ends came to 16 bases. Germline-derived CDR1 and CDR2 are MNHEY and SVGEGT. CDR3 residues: CASSYLQGITMNTEAFF. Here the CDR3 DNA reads TGTGCCAGCAGTTACCTGCAGGGAATTACTATGAACACTGAAGCTTTCTTT.

CDR3 nucleotides: TGTGCCAGCAGTGAAACCGGGACAGGGATAATCTACGAGCAGTACTTC. It translates to CASSETGTGIIYEQYF. V gene TRBV6-1 combines with J gene TRBJ2-7, with 9 bases fitting TRBD1. Losses at the gene ends were 2 bases for V and 3 bases for J; bases not matched to a gene: 8. This CDR3 has 16 residues. Germline values: CDR1 MNHNS, CDR2 SASEGT.

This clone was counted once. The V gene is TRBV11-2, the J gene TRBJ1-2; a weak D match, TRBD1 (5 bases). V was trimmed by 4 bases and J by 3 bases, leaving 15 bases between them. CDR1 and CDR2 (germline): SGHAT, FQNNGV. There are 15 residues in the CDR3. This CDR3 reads CASSSQGNPYYGYTF. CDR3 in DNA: TGTGCCAGCAGCTCCCAGGGTAATCCCTACTATGGCTACACCTTC.

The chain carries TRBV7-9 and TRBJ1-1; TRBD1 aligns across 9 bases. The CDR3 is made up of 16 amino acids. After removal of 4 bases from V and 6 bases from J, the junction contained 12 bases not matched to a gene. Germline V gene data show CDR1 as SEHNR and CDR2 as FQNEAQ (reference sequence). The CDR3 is CASSYDPGQGLSEAFF. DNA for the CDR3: TGTGCCAGCAGCTATGATCCGGGACAGGGTTTATCTGAAGCTTTCTTT.

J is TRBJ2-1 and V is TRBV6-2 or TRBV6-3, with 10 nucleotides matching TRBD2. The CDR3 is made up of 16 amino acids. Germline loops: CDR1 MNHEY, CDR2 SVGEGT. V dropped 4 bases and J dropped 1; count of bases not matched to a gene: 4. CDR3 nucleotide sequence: TGTGCCAGCAGTTCTGGACTAGCGGTTTCCTACAATGAGCAGTTCTTC. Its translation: CASSSGLAVSYNEQFF.

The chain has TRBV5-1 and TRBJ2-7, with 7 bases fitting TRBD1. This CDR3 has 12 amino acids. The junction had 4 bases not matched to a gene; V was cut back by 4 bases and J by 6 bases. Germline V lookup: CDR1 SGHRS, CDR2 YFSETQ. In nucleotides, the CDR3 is TGCGCCAGCAGCCCACGACAGGGCGAGCAGTACTTC. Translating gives CASSPRQGEQYF. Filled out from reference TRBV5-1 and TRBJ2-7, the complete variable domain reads KAGVTQTPRYLIKTRGQQVTLSCSPISGHRSVSWYQQTPGQGLQFLFEYFSETQRNKGNFPGRFSGRQFSNSRSEMNVSTLELGDSALYLCASSPRQGEQYFGPGTRLTVT.

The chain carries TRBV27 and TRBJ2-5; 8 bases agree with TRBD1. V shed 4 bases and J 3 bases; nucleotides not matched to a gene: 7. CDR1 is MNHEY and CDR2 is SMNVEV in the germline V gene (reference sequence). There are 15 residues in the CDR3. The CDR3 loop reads CASSSLGQGEETQYF. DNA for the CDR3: TGTGCCAGCAGTTCCCTCGGACAGGGAGAAGAGACCCAGTACTTC.

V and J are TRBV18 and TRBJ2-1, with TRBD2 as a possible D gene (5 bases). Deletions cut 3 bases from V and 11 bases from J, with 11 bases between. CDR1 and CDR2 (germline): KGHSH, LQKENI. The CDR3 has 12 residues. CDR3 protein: CASSPPTRKQFF. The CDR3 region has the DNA TGTGCCAGCTCACCCCCAACTAGAAAGCAGTTCTTC.

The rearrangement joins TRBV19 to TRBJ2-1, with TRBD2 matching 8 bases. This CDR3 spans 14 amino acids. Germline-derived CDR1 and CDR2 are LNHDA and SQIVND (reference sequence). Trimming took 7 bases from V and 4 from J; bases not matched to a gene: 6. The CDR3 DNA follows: TGTGCCAGTATCCCCGGGAGGGGTTACAATGAGCAGTTCTTC. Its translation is CASIPGRGYNEQFF.

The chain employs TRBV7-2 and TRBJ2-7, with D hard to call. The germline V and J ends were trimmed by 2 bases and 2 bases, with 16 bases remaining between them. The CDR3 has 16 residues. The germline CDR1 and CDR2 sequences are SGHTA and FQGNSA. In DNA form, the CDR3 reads TGTGCCAGCAGCTTAAGGAGTCGCCTCAACCCCTACGAGCAGTACTTC. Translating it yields CASSLRSRLNPYEQYF.

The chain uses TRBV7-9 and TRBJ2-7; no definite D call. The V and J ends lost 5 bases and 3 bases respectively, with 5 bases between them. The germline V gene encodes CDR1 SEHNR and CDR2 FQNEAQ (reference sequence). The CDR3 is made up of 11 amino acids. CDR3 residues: CASSQHYEQYF. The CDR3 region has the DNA TGTGCCAGCAGCCAACACTACGAGCAGTACTTC.

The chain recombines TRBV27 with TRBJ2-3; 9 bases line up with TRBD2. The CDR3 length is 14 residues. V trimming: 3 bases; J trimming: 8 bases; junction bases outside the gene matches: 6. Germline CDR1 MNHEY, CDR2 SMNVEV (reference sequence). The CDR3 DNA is TGTGCCAGCAGTTTGACTAGCGGAGATAGTACGCAGTATTTT. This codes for CASSLTSGDSTQYF.

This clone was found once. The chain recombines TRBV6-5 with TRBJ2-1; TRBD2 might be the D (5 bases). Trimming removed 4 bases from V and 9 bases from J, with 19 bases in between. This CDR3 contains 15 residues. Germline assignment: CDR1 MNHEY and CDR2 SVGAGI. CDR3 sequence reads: CASSSLAGATSEQFF. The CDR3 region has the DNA TGTGCCAGCAGTTCTCTGGCGGGCGCCACAAGTGAGCAGTTCTTC.

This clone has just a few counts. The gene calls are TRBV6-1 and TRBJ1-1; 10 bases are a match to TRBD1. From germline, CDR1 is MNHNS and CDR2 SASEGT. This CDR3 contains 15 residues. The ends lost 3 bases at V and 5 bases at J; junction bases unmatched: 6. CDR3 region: CASSDMTGGLTEAFF. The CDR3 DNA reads TGTGCCAGCAGTGATATGACAGGGGGCTTGACTGAAGCTTTCTTT.

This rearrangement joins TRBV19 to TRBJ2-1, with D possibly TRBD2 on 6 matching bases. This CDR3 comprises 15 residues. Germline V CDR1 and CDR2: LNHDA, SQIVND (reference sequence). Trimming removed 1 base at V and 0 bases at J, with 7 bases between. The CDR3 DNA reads TGTGCCAGTAGTATAGGGGGGGTCTCCTACAATGAGCAGTTCTTC. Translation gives CASSIGGVSYNEQFF.

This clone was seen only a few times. The CDR3: CASSLQDWPQHF. CDR3 in DNA: TGTGCCAGCAGTCTACAGGATTGGCCCCAGCATTTT. The chain is built from TRBV28 and TRBJ1-5; weak D call: TRBD1 (5 bases). Trimming left V 5 bases short and J 9 bases short, with 11 bases between. The CDR3 length is 12 residues. Germline CDR1 MDHEN, CDR2 SYDVKM.

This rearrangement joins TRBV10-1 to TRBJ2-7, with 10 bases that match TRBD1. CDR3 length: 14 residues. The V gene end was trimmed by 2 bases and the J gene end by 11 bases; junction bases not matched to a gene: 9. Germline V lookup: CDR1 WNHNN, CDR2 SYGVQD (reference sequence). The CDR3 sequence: CASSEQSTGGPKYF. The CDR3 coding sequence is TGCGCCAGCAGTGAGCAATCGACAGGGGGCCCCAAGTACTTC.

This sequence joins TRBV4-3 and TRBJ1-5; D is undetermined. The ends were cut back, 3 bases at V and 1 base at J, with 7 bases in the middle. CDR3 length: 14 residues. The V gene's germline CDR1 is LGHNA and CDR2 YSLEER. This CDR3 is CASSQTRSNQPQHF. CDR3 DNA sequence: TGCGCCAGCAGCCAGACCAGGAGCAATCAGCCCCAGCATTTT.